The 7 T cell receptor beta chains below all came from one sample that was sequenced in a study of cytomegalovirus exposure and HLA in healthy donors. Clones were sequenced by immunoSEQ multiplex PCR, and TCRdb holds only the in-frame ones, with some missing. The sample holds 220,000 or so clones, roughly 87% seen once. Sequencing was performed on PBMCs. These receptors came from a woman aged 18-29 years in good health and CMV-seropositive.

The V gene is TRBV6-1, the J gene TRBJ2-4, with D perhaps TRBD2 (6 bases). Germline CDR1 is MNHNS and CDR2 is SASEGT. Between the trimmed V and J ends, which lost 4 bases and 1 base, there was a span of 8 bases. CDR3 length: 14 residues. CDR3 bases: TGTGCCAGCAGTGTTCGGGAGGCCAAAAACATTCAGTACTTC. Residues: CASSVREAKNIQYF.

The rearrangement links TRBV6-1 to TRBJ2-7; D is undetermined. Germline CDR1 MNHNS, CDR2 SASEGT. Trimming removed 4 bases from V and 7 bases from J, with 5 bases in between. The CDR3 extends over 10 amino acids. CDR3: CASSAVEQYF. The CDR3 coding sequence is TGTGCCAGCAGTGCGGTGGAGCAGTACTTC.

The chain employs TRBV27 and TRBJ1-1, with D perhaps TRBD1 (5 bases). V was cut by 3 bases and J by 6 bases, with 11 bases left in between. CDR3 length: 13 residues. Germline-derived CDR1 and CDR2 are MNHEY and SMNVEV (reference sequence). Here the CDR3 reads CASSLGRRAEAFF. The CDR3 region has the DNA TGTGCCAGCAGTTTGGGGCGAAGGGCTGAAGCTTTCTTT.

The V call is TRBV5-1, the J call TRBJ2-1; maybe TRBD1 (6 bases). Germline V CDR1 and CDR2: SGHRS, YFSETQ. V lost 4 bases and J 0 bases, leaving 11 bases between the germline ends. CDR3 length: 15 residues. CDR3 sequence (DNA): TGCGCCAGCAGCAGGGGGTCTACCTCCTACAATGAGCAGTTCTTC. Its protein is CASSRGSTSYNEQFF.

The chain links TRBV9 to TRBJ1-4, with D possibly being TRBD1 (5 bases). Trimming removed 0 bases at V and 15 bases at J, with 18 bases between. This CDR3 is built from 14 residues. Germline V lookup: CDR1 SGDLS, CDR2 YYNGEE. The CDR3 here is CASSVGGRAPKMFF. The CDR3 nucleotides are TGTGCCAGCAGCGTAGGGGGGAGGGCCCCGAAAATGTTTTTT.

The CDR3 DNA follows: TGTGCCAGCGCAAACTTTCGGAGCAATCAGCCCCAGCATTTT. Translated, it gives CASANFRSNQPQHF. This chain joins TRBV6-6 and TRBJ1-5; D unresolved. Trimming removed 8 bases from V and 1 base from J, with 12 bases in between. Germline-derived CDR1 and CDR2 are MNHNY and SVGAGI (reference sequence). The CDR3 loop spans 14 amino acids.

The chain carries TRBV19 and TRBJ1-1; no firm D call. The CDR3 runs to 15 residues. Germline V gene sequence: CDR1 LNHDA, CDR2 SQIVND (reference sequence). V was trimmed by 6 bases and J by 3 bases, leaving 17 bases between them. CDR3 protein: CASRSVEGGYTEAFF. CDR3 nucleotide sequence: TGTGCCAGTAGATCCGTTGAGGGCGGTTACACTGAAGCTTTCTTT.